The sequence of this TCR beta chain was determined in a study of blood T cell repertoires in COVID-19. Everyone who took part was roughly 18 to 89 years old, and they came from over 20 US areas. Generated by immunoSEQ multiplex PCR, the TCRdb table keeps only in-frame clones and is missing some. The repertoire has around 190,000 clones, 80% to 90% of them found once; the top ten carry approximately 9.4%. Unmatched junction bases numbered 2, after V lost 3 bases and J lost 7 bases. Per germline, CDR1 SGHDN and CDR2 FVKESK. CDR3 length equals 12 residues. Sequenced: PBMCs or T cells enriched from blood (not recorded which). The clonotype originates from a woman aged 18-29 years who had recovered from COVID-19. The V gene is TRBV14, the J gene TRBJ1-2; 7 bases map to TRBD1. In DNA, the CDR3 is TGTGCCAGCAGCCAGCAGGGGGGTGGCTACACCTTC. Its protein product is CASSQQGGGYTF.